The text below deals with one TCR beta chain. Its specificity is not known. Other DNA sequences in this specimen translate into the identical CDR3. The PCR was carried out with 60 Vbeta primers and 13 Jbeta primers. Some clones are missing from TCRdb's copy, which holds only in-frame ones; the method was immunoSEQ multiplex PCR. Among 150,000 to 180,000 clones, around 79% were seen once, and the ten largest hold 7.7%. Germline CDR1 SQVTM, CDR2 ANQGSEA. The CDR3 spans 13 residues. The trim removed 7 bases at V and 1 base at J, leaving 3 bases unmatched. This entry is derived from a study of cytomegalovirus exposure and HLA in healthy donors. Regarding the study as a whole: A missense variant in DCLRE1C was later tied to TCR beta V- and J-gene trimming. TCR beta sequences reportedly predicted the HLA-A and HLA-B alleles of most subjects accurately. In an earlier analysis, in some 500 donors, most V segments appeared productive either ~90% or ~30% of the time. Analyzed later, most CMV-associated TCR beta chains appeared HLA-restricted.

The chain uses TRBV29-1 and TRBJ2-1; 8 bases match TRBD2. The sequencing input was PBMCs. The TCR was taken from a man aged 30 to 45 in good health and CMV-seropositive. The CDR3 spells CSAGGDSYNEQFF. The CDR3 DNA follows: TGCAGCGCCGGGGGGGATTCCTACAATGAGCAGTTCTTC.